The entry below gives a single TCR beta chain sequence along with its context. The antigen remains unidentified. The sample belongs to a study of T cell responses to AZD1222 COVID-19 vaccine. Study-wide findings and caveats: Among spike-specific TCRs, nearly half reportedly target unmutated variant regions. Clonal diversity was possibly underestimated; the donors were predominantly white British and more often female. Repertoire sampling happened only post peak T cell response.

Pooled in the analysis were second doses at about 4 or about 12 weeks. Sequencing used immunoSEQ multiplex PCR; TCRdb keeps in-frame clones, though not all of them. Among about 70,000 clones listed, about four fifths were seen once. J gave up 3 bases and V 3 bases, and 5 bases lay outside the gene matches. Germline values: CDR1 SQVTM, CDR2 ANQGSEA. The CDR3 has 14 amino acids. The sequence derives from an adult who received the AZD1222 COVID-19 vaccine. This chain connects TRBV29-1 to TRBJ2-7, with 10 bases lining up with TRBD1. This material consisted of peripheral blood, taken 28 days after the second AZD1222 dose. The CDR3 DNA follows: TGCAGCGTTGAGGTGACAGGGGGCAACTACGAGCAGTACTTC. Its protein product is CSVEVTGGNYEQYF.